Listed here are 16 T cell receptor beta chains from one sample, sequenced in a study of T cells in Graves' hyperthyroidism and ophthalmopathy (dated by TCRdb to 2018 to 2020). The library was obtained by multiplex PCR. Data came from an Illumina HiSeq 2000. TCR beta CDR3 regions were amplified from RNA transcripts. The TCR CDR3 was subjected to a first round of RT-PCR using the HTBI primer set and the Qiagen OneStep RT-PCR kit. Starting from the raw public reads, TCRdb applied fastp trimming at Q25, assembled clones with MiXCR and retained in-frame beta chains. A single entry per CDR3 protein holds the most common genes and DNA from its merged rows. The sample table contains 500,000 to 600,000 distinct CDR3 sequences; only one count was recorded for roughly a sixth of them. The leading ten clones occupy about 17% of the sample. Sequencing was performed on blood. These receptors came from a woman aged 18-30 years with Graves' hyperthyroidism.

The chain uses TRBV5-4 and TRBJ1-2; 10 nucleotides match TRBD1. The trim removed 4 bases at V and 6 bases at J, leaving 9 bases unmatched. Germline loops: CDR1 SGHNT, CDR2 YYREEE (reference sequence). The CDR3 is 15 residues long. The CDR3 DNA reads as TGTGCCAGCAGCATTGGGACAGGGGATAGGGATGGCTACACCTTC. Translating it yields CASSIGTGDRDGYTF.

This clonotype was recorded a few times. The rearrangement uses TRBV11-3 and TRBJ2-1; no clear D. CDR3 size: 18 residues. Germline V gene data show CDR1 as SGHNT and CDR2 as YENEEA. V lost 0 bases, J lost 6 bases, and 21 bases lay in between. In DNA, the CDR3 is TGTGCCAGCAGCTTAGAGAGTCTGGGTTCACGACGTAGCAATGAGCAGTTCTTC. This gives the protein CASSLESLGSRRSNEQFF.

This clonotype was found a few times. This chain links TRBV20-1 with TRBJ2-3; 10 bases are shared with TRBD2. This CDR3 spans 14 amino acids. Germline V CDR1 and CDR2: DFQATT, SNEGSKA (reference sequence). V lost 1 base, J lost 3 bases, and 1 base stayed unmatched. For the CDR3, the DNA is TGCAGTGCTAGAGGAGCGGGAGGGACAGATACGCAGTATTTT. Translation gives CSARGAGGTDTQYF.

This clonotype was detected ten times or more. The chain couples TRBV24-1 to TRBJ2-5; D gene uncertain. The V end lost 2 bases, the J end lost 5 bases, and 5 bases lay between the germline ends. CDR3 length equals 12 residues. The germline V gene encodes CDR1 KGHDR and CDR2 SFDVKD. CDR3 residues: CATSDYGETQYF. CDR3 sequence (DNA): TGTGCCACCAGTGATTATGGGGAGACCCAGTACTTC.

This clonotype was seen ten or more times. The CDR3 region is CASSFVKTQYF. The CDR3 DNA reads as TGTGCCAGCAGTTTCGTTAAGACCCAGTACTTC. The gene calls are TRBV12-3 or TRBV12-4 and TRBJ2-5; D gene unclear. V gave up 3 bases and J gave up 6 bases, with 5 bases separating them. The CDR3 loop spans 11 amino acids.

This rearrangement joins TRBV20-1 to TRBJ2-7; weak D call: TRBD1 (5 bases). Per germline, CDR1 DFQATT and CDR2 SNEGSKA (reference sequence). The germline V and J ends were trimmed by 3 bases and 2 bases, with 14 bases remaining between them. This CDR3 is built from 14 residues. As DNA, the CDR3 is TGCAGTGCTAGGAGACAGATAAAAACCTACGAGCAGTACTTC. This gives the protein CSARRQIKTYEQYF.

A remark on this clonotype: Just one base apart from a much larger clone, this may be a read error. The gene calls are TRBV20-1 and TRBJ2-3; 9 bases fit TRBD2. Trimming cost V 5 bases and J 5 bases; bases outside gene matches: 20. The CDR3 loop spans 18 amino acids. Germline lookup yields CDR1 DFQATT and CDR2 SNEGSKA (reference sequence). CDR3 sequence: CSAQNPPGSGSGLDTQYF. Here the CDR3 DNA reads TGCAGTGCTCAGAACCCTCCAGGTAGCGGGAGCGGCTTAGATACGCAGTATTTT.

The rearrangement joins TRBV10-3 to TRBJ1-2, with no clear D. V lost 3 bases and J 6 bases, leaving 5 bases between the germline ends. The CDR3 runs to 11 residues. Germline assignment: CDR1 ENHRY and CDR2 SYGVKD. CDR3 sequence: CAISDGDGYTF. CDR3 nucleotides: TGTGCCATCAGTGATGGTGATGGCTACACCTTC.

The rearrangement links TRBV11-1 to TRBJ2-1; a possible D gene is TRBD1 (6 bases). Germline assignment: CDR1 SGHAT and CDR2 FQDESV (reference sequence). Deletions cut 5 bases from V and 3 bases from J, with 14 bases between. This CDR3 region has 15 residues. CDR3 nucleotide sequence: TGTGCCAGCAGCCCCCTTCGACAGGTCTACAATGAGCAGTTCTTC. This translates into CASSPLRQVYNEQFF.

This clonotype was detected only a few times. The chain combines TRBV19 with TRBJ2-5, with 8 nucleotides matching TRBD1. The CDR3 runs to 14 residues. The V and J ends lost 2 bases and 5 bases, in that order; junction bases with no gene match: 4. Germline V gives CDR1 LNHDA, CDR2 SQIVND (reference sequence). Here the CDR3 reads CASSIQGAGETQYF. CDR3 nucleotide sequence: TGTGCCAGTAGTATACAGGGGGCTGGGGAGACCCAGTACTTC.

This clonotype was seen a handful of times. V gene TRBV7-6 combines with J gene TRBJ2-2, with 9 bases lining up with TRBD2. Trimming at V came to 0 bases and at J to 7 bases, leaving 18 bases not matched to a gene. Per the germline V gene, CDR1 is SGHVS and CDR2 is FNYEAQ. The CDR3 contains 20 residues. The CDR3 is CASSLALLVAAGGLGGELFF. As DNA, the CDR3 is TGTGCCAGCAGCTTAGCGCTTCTGGTGGCAGCGGGGGGTCTCGGCGGGGAGCTGTTTTTT.

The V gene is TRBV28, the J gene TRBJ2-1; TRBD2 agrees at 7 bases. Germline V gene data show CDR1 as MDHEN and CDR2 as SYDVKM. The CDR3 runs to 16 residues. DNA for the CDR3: TGTGCAAGCGGCCCCGGCGGGGCGGGAGCCTACAATGAGCAGTTCTTC. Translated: CASGPGGAGAYNEQFF.

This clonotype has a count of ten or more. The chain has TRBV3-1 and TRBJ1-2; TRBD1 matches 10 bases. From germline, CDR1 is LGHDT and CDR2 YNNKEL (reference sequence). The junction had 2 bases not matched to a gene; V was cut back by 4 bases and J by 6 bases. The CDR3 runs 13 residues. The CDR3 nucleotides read TGTGCCAGCAGCCGCGGGACAGGGGATGGCTACACCTTC. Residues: CASSRGTGDGYTF.

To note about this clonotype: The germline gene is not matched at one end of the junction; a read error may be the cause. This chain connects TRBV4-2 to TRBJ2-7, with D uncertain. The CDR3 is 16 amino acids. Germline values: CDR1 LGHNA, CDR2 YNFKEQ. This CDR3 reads CASSHSSPVILYERYF. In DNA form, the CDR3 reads TGTGCCAGCAGCCATTCCTCGCCCGTGATCTTATACGAGCGGTACTTC.

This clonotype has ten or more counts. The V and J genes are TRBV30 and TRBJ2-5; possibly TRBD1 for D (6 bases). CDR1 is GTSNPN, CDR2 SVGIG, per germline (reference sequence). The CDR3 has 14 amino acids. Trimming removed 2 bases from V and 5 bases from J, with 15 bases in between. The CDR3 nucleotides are TGTGCCTGGAGTTCAGGGGCGGGCGGCGAGACCCAGTACTTC. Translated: CAWSSGAGGETQYF.

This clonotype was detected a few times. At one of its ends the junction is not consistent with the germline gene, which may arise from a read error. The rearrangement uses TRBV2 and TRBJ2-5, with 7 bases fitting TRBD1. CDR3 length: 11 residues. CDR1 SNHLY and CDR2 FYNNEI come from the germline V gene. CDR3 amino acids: CASSVTGAWDF. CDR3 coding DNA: TGTGCCAGCAGTGTAACAGGGGCCTGGGACTTC. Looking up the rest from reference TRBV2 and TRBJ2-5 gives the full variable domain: EPEVTQTPSHQVTQMGQEVILRCVPISNHLYFYWYRQILGQKVEFLVSFYNNEISEKSEIFDDQFSVERPDGSNFTLKIRSTKLEDSAMYFCASSVTGAWDFGPGTRLLVL.